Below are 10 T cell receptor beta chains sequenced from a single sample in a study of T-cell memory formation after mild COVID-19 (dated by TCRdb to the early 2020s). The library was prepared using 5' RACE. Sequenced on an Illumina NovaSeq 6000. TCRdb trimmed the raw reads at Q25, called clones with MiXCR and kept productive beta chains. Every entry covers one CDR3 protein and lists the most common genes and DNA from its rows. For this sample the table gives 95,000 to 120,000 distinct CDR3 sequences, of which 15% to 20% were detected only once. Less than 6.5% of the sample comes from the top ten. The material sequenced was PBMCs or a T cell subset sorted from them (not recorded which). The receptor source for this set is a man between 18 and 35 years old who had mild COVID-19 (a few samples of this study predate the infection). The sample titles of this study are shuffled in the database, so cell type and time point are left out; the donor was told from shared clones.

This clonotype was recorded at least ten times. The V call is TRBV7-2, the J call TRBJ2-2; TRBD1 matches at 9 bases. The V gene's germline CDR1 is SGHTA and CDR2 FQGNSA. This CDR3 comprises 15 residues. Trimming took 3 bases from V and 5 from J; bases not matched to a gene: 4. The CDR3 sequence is CASSFGTGTTGELFF. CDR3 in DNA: TGTGCCAGCAGCTTCGGGACAGGGACTACCGGGGAGCTGTTTTTT.

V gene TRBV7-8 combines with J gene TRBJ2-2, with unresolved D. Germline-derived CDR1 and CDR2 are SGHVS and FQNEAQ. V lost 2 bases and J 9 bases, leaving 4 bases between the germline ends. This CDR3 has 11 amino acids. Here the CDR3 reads CASSLLRELFF. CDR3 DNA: TGTGCCAGCAGCTTACTCCGGGAGCTGTTTTTT.

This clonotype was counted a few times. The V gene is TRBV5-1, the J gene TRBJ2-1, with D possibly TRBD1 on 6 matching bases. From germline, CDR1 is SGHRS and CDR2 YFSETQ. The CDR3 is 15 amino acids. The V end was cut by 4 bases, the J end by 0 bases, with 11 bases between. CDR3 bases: TGCGCCAGCAGCGGGGGCGGCACCTCCTACAATGAGCAGTTCTTC. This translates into CASSGGGTSYNEQFF.

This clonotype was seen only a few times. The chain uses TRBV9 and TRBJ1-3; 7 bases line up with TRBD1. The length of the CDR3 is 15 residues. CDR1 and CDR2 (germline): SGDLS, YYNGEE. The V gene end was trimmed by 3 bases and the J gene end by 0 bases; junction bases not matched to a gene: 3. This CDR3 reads CASSGRDSSGNTIYF. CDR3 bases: TGTGCCAGCAGCGGCCGGGACAGCTCTGGAAACACCATATATTTT.

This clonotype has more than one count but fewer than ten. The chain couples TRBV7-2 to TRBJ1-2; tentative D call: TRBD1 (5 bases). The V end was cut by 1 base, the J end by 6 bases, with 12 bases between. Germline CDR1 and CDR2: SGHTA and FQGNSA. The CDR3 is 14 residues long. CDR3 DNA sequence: TGTGCCAGCAGCTTAGTGGGCAGGGCTGATGGCTACACCTTC. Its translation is CASSLVGRADGYTF. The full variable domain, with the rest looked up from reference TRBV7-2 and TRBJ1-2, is GAGVSQSPSNKVTEKGKDVELRCDPISGHTALYWYRQSLGQGLEFLIYFQGNSAPDKSGLPSDRFSAERTGGSVSTLTIQRTQQEDSAVYLCASSLVGRADGYTFGSGTRLTVV.

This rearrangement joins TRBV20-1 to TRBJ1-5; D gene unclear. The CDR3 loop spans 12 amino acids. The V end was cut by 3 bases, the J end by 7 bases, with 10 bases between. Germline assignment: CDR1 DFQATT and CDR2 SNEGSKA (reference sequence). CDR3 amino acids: CSAREGEQPQHF. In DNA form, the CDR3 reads TGCAGTGCTAGGGAGGGTGAACAGCCCCAGCATTTT.

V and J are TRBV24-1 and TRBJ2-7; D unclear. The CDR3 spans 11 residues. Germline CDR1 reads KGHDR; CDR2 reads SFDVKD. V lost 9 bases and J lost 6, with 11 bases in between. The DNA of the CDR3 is TGTGCCACCCCCCCTCTCGGCGAGCAGTACGTC. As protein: CATPPLGEQYV.

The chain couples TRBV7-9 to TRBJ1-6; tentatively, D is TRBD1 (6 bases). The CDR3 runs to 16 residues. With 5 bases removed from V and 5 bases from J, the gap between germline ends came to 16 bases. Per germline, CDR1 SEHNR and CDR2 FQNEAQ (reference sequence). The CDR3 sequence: CASSPQGIGNNSPLHF. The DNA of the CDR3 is TGTGCCAGCAGCCCCCAGGGGATTGGGAATAATTCACCCCTCCACTTT.

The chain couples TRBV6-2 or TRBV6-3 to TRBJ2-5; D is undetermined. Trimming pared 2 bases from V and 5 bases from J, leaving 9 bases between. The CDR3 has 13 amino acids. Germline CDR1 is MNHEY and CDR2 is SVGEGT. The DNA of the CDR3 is TGTGCCAGCAGTTACCTAGTACGGGAGACCCAGTACTTC. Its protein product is CASSYLVRETQYF.

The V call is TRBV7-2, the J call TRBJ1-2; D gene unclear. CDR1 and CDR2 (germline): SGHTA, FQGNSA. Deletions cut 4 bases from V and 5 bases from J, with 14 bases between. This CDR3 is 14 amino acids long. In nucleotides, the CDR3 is TGTGCCAGCAGCTCCACCCCGATCCCGTATGGCTACACCTTC. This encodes CASSSTPIPYGYTF.